This T cell receptor beta chain emerged from a study of PD-L1 blockade in urothelial cancer. Clones were sequenced by immunoSEQ multiplex PCR, and TCRdb holds only the in-frame ones, with some missing. The repertoire consists of some 84,000 clones, with roughly nine tenths occurring once and the leading ten covering about 6%. The CDR3 extends over 15 amino acids. J lost 3 bases, V lost 5 bases, and 8 bases had no gene match. Germline CDR1 SGHAT, CDR2 FQNNGV. The receptor was isolated from a woman between 65 and 79 years old with urothelial cancer. This chain links TRBV11-2 with TRBJ1-1, with 8 bases aligning to TRBD1. The specimen was PBMCs, collected around atezolizumab (anti-PD-L1) treatment. The CDR3 coding sequence is TGTGCCAGCAGCGATACCGGGACAGGATACACTGAAGCTTTCTTT. Its translation: CASSDTGTGYTEAFF.